This T cell receptor (beta chain) was identified in a study of cytomegalovirus exposure and HLA in healthy donors. Sequencing used immunoSEQ multiplex PCR; TCRdb keeps in-frame clones, though not all of them. The sample lists 100,000 to 150,000 clones, over 90% seen once, with roughly 1.3% in the top ten. Per the germline V gene, CDR1 is SGDLS and CDR2 is YYNGEE. V lost 0 bases, J lost 6 bases, and 2 bases stayed unmatched. This CDR3 has 15 residues. Sequences were obtained from PBMCs. The clonotype was recovered from a young woman in good health and CMV-seronegative. This chain joins TRBV9 and TRBJ2-7; 14 nucleotides agree with TRBD2. CDR3 in amino acids: CASSVGLAGGSEQYF. DNA for the CDR3: TGTGCCAGCAGCGTAGGACTAGCGGGAGGGAGCGAGCAGTACTTC.